This TCR beta chain was profiled in a study of control samples from healthy donors and cancer patients (dated by TCRdb to the early 2020s). This clone was counted once. Its recognized antigen is unknown. No clone much larger than this one lies a single base away; base qualities are absent. The receptor library was made with the immunoSEQ multiplex PCR assay. Entries here come from immuneACCESS through TCRdb and include only in-frame sequences with V and J called. Some clones fail to appear in such tables; in the studies checked, an unresolved V gene covers under half of the shortfall, and the cause of the remainder is unknown. Here the sample has 100,000 or so clones; 82% occur a single time. The ten largest clones represent approximately 9.8% of the sample. CDR1 and CDR2 are drawn from the germline V gene: SGHAT, FQNNGV. V is clipped by 4 bases and J by 0 bases, and the sequence between their germline boundaries is 13 bases long. The CDR3 contains 16 residues, cysteine and phenylalanine counted. Only the CDR3 part of the read is kept: 48 bases, read in frame from the first base.

The origin of this receptor is a woman between 55 and 75 years old in good health. The chain joins TRBV11-2 to TRBJ1-3; possibly the D gene is TRBD1, per 6 matching bases. Sequenced: blood. At the DNA level, the sequence is TGTGCCAGCAGCTACCTCAGGGGCAGCTCTGGAAACACCATATATTTT. It codes for CASSYLRGSSGNTIYF.